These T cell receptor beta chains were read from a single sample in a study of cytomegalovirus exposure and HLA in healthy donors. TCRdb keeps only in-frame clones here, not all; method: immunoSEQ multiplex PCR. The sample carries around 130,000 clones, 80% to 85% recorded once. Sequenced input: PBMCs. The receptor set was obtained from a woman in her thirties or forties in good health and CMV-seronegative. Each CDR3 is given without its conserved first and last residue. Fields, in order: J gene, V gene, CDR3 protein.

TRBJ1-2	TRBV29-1	SVTGALNYGYT
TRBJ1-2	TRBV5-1	ASSSETGTYGYT
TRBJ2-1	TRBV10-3	AISADGAYNEQF
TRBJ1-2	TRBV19	ASSKKGAANYGYT
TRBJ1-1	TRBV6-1	ASRTGGTEAF
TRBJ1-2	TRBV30	AWSVRTGYGYT
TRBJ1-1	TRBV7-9	ASSPGGDTEAF
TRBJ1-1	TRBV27	ASSSLGTGGREAF
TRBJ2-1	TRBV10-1	ASSESAGGVILF
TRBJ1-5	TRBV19	ASSPSGTGVYSNQPQH
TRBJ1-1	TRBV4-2	ASSQEAPDREGAEAF
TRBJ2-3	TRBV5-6	ASSARFSTDTQY
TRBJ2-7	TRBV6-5	ASSGLAGVPYEQY
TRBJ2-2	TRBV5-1	ASSLGQKNTGELF
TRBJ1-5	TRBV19	ATKTRQGARSNQPQH
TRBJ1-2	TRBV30	AWGEPGQSYGYT